A single sample gave rise to the 14 T cell receptor beta chains below, sequenced in a study of blood T cell repertoires in COVID-19. The method was immunoSEQ multiplex PCR; TCRdb's version includes in-frame clones alone and lacks a portion of them. This sample has 330,000 or so clones, with 80% to 90% found just once. Sequenced input: PBMCs or T cells enriched from blood (not recorded which). The receptors derive from a man aged 35-49 years in a cohort exposed to, infected with or recovered from COVID-19 (not recorded which).

The chain carries TRBV28 and TRBJ1-2; the D is unclear. Germline assignment: CDR1 MDHEN and CDR2 SYDVKM. The ends were cut back, 6 bases at V and 0 bases at J, with 14 bases in the middle. This CDR3 has 15 residues. In DNA form, the CDR3 reads TGTGCCAGCAGCCTACCCCGGGGATCTAACTATGGCTACACCTTC. Its protein product is CASSLPRGSNYGYTF.

This clone was found a few times. The chain employs TRBV19 and TRBJ2-7, with TRBD1 matching 9 bases. The CDR3 is 15 residues long. The germline V gene encodes CDR1 LNHDA and CDR2 SQIVND (reference sequence). The ends lost 3 bases at V and 6 bases at J; junction bases unmatched: 9. The CDR3 loop is CASSIQDRGRGEQYF. As DNA, the CDR3 is TGTGCCAGTAGTATCCAGGACAGGGGAAGGGGCGAGCAGTACTTC.

In the case of this clone: Other DNA variants within this sample encode the same CDR3. This chain uses TRBV6-1 with TRBJ1-2; D remains unclear. Trimming cost V 3 bases and J 8 bases, with 10 bases left between them. Germline loops: CDR1 MNHNS, CDR2 SASEGT. The CDR3 contains 12 residues. The CDR3 DNA reads as TGTGCCAGCAGTGAGTCGGGGTACGGCTACACCTTC. Amino acids: CASSESGYGYTF.

This clone was detected once. The gene calls are TRBV27 and TRBJ2-7; maybe TRBD1 (6 bases). The ends were cut back, 4 bases at V and 6 bases at J, with 10 bases in the middle. This CDR3 has 12 residues. Germline CDR1 and CDR2: MNHEY and SMNVEV (reference sequence). CDR3 loop: CASSSQGTEQYF. As DNA, the CDR3 is TGTGCCAGCAGTTCCCAGGGGACCGAGCAGTACTTC.

V and J are TRBV30 and TRBJ1-2; a weak D match, TRBD1 (5 bases). Per germline, CDR1 GTSNPN and CDR2 SVGIG (reference sequence). The CDR3 loop spans 13 amino acids. Deletions cut 3 bases from V and 4 bases from J, with 12 bases between. CDR3 sequence: CAWRTEGGYGYTF. The CDR3 DNA is TGTGCCTGGAGGACAGAGGGAGGCTATGGCTACACCTTC.

The chain carries TRBV10-3 and TRBJ2-7; 7 bases align to TRBD2. CDR3 size: 13 residues. In germline, CDR1 is ENHRY, CDR2 SYGVKD. The V gene end was trimmed by 4 bases and the J gene end by 5 bases; junction bases not matched to a gene: 5. The DNA of the CDR3 is TGTGCCATCAGTGGGACTAGGACCAACGAGCAGTACTTC. Residues: CAISGTRTNEQYF.

This chain joins TRBV28 and TRBJ1-4; 7 positions agree with TRBD1. This CDR3 spans 15 amino acids. With 3 bases clipped from V and 3 bases from J, the junction kept 4 bases outside the gene matches. Germline loops: CDR1 MDHEN, CDR2 SYDVKM. The CDR3 nucleotides are TGTGCCAGCAGTTTCATTGGGACAGCTAATGAAAAACTGTTTTTT. This sequence encodes CASSFIGTANEKLFF.

The chain is built from TRBV2 and TRBJ1-5; 7 positions match TRBD1. CDR1 and CDR2 (germline): SNHLY, FYNNEI. Germline trimming cut 6 bases from V and 0 bases from J; bases unmatched to any gene: 5. The CDR3 has 15 amino acids. The CDR3 region is CASSADRTSNQPQHF. The DNA of the CDR3 is TGTGCCAGCAGCGCGGACAGGACTAGCAATCAGCCCCAGCATTTT.

This clone was recorded a few times. The chain carries TRBV20-1 and TRBJ2-6, with TRBD1 identical over 9 bases. V was pared by 6 bases and J by 2 bases, with 5 bases of the junction left unmatched. Germline lookup yields CDR1 DFQATT and CDR2 SNEGSKA (reference sequence). The CDR3 covers 15 residues. The CDR3 DNA follows: TGCAGTGCCAGTCGACAGGGGGCTGGGGCCAACGTCCTGACTTTC. It yields the protein CSASRQGAGANVLTF.

The rearrangement joins TRBV9 to TRBJ2-2, with 9 bases matching TRBD1. V shed 7 bases, J shed 8 bases, and the junction held 9 bases outside the gene matches. CDR1 and CDR2 from the germline V gene are SGDLS and YYNGEE. This CDR3 comprises 14 residues. The CDR3 coding sequence is TGTGCCAGCGCATCACAGGGGGCTGGGGGGGAGCTGTTTTTT. It translates to CASASQGAGGELFF.

This clone is a singleton in its sample. J is TRBJ2-1 and V is TRBV7-3; no clear D gene. The CDR3 runs 16 residues. V was clipped by 2 bases and J by 2 bases, with 13 bases between them. Germline CDR1 and CDR2: SGHTA and FQGTGA. The CDR3: CASSLGLEYAYNEQFF. CDR3 in DNA: TGTGCCAGCAGCTTAGGTTTGGAGTACGCCTACAATGAGCAGTTCTTC.

This clone was counted only a few times. The V call is TRBV11-2, the J call TRBJ1-3; D might be TRBD1 (6 bases). Germline CDR1 is SGHAT and CDR2 is FQNNGV. V lost 5 bases and J lost 2, with 10 bases in between. The CDR3 consists of 14 residues. The CDR3 nucleotides read TGTGCCAGCAGCACCCGGACAGCTGGAAACACCATATATTTT. It translates to CASSTRTAGNTIYF. The complete variable domain, with remaining parts taken from reference TRBV11-2 and TRBJ1-3, reads EAGVAQSPRYKIIEKRQSVAFWCNPISGHATLYWYQQILGQGPKLLIQFQNNGVVDDSQLPKDRFSAERLKGVDSTLKIQPAKLEDSAVYLCASSTRTAGNTIYFGEGSWLTVV.

The rearrangement links TRBV11-2 to TRBJ2-2, with 8 bases identical to TRBD2. Germline V gene lookup returns CDR1 SGHAT and CDR2 FQNNGV. CDR3 size: 16 residues. Trimming took 5 bases from V and 5 from J; bases not matched to a gene: 10. The CDR3: CASSPRSGSETGELFF. The CDR3 nucleotides read TGTGCCAGCAGCCCCAGAAGCGGGAGCGAGACCGGGGAGCTGTTTTTT.

This chain links TRBV2 with TRBJ1-5; D is uncertain. Trimming cost V 2 bases and J 4 bases, with 9 bases left between them. This CDR3 spans 14 amino acids. Germline V lookup: CDR1 SNHLY, CDR2 FYNNEI. The CDR3 spells CASSESTKNQPQHF. CDR3 sequence (DNA): TGTGCCAGCAGTGAATCGACAAAAAATCAGCCCCAGCATTTT.